This T cell receptor beta chain was documented in a study of shared clonotypes between healthy human individuals. General study findings and limits: Among non-shared clonotypes, generation probabilities were lower than among those shared by all four donors.

In the case of this clone: What it binds is unknown.

Sequenced by immunoSEQ multiplex PCR; TCRdb stores in-frame clones only, minus some. The data hold hundreds of thousands of clones, with around 74% observed a single time. The sample comprised memory CD4+ T cells sorted from blood. Subset denoted: CD45RA-negative fraction. The receptor comes from a woman in her thirties in good health.

CDR3: CASSPHARGNEQYF. The DNA of the CDR3 is TGTGCCAGCAGCCCTCACGCCAGGGGAAACGAGCAGTACTTC. The chain recombines TRBV5-4 with TRBJ2-7; possible D gene TRBD1, 6 bases. CDR1 and CDR2 (germline): SGHNT, YYREEE (reference sequence). V dropped 4 bases and J dropped 5 bases, with 16 bases sitting between them. The CDR3 is 14 residues long.